These 28 T cell receptor beta chains share one sample of origin, sequenced in a study of cytomegalovirus exposure and HLA in healthy donors. 60 Vbeta and 13 Jbeta primers were used in PCR. Sequencing used immunoSEQ multiplex PCR; TCRdb keeps in-frame clones, though not all of them. Of roughly 180,000 clones in the sample, around 80% are singletons; the top ten hold around 1.4%. The specimen sequenced was PBMCs. The receptors derive from a girl between 10 and 17 years old in good health and CMV-seropositive.

The chain uses TRBV29-1 and TRBJ2-2; 7 nucleotides match TRBD2. Germline V gene sequence: CDR1 SQVTM, CDR2 ANQGSEA. V lost 7 bases and J lost 3; bases outside the gene matches: 5. CDR3 length equals 13 residues. CDR3 region: CSARLADTGELFF. The DNA of the CDR3 is TGCAGCGCCCGGCTAGCGGACACCGGGGAGCTGTTTTTT.

V is TRBV5-1 and J is TRBJ2-2; D is unclear. Trimming stripped 4 bases from V and 6 bases from J, with 10 bases between. Per germline, CDR1 SGHRS and CDR2 YFSETQ. The CDR3 totals 13 residues. Written as DNA, the CDR3 is TGCGCCAGCAGCGCAGACTTGTCCGGGGAGCTGTTTTTT. The encoded protein is CASSADLSGELFF.

The chain combines TRBV7-9 with TRBJ2-1; TRBD2 matches at 9 bases. Germline CDR1 reads SEHNR; CDR2 reads FQNEAQ (reference sequence). V shed 5 bases and J 4 bases; nucleotides not matched to a gene: 15. This CDR3 has 18 amino acids. CDR3 sequence reads: CASSAGAYPAGGYNEQFF. The CDR3 bases are TGTGCCAGCAGCGCAGGCGCCTACCCAGCGGGAGGTTACAATGAGCAGTTCTTC.

The V gene is TRBV27, the J gene TRBJ2-3; possibly TRBD2 for D (6 bases). The CDR3 loop spans 14 amino acids. Germline V gives CDR1 MNHEY, CDR2 SMNVEV (reference sequence). V was trimmed by 3 bases and J by 5 bases, leaving 12 bases between them. The CDR3 sequence: CASSLGRIGDTQYF. CDR3 DNA: TGTGCCAGCAGTTTGGGGAGGATCGGAGATACGCAGTATTTT.

V is TRBV6-6 and J is TRBJ1-5; 7 nucleotides agree with TRBD1. Looked up from germline, CDR1 is MNHNY and CDR2 is SVGAGI (reference sequence). The CDR3 is 16 residues long. The V gene end was trimmed by 6 bases and the J gene end by 0 bases; junction bases not matched to a gene: 8. The CDR3 region has the DNA TGTGCCAGCAGAACCGGGACAGCACATAGCAATCAGCCCCAGCATTTT. Its translation: CASRTGTAHSNQPQHF.

The chain combines TRBV6-1 with TRBJ2-7, with 7 bases that match TRBD1. The CDR3 is made up of 15 amino acids. Germline V gene lookup returns CDR1 MNHNS and CDR2 SASEGT. The V and J ends lost 0 bases and 2 bases, in that order; junction bases with no gene match: 4. CDR3 bases: TGTGCCAGCAGTGAAGCGGGGACAGAAACCTACGAGCAGTACTTC. Amino acids: CASSEAGTETYEQYF.

The chain links TRBV6-5 to TRBJ2-1; 7 bases agree with TRBD2. This CDR3 contains 15 residues. Germline V CDR1 and CDR2: MNHEY, SVGAGI. Unmatched junction bases numbered 14, after V lost 6 bases and J lost 9 bases. This CDR3 is CASSPTGLWGGEQFF. CDR3 bases: TGTGCCAGCAGCCCCACAGGACTATGGGGGGGTGAGCAGTTCTTC.

Comments on this clone: Other DNA sequences in this sample translate to the same CDR3. This sequence joins TRBV27 and TRBJ1-3; 7 bases are shared with TRBD1. The V gene end was trimmed by 6 bases and the J gene end by 4 bases; junction bases not matched to a gene: 6. Germline V gives CDR1 MNHEY, CDR2 SMNVEV (reference sequence). The length of the CDR3 is 14 residues. The chain's CDR3 is CASRETGFGNTIYF. DNA of the CDR3: TGTGCCAGCAGGGAGACAGGGTTCGGAAACACCATATATTTT.

This clone appeared a single time. Other DNA sequences in this specimen translate into the identical CDR3. V and J are TRBV19 and TRBJ2-3, with D perhaps matching TRBD1 (6 bases). Germline CDR1 is LNHDA and CDR2 is SQIVND (reference sequence). The CDR3 loop spans 13 amino acids. Trimming left V 6 bases short and J 1 base short, with 8 bases between. The CDR3 DNA is TGTGCCAGTAGGGGGGCGGGCACAGATACGCAGTATTTT. Translating it yields CASRGAGTDTQYF.

CDR3 DNA: TGTGCCAGCAGTGGGCCAGGGCCCGAGCGGGTCTCCTACAATGAGCAGTTCTTC. Translation: CASSGPGPERVSYNEQFF. The chain combines TRBV6-1 with TRBJ2-1; D is possibly TRBD2 (6 bases). CDR1 and CDR2 from the germline V gene are MNHNS and SASEGT. The ends were cut back, 4 bases at V and 0 bases at J, with 19 bases in the middle. The CDR3 consists of 18 residues.

J is TRBJ1-1 and V is TRBV7-8; D remains ambiguous. Germline V gene data show CDR1 as SGHVS and CDR2 as FQNEAQ. Trimming took 5 bases from V and 5 from J, leaving 12 bases between them. The length of the CDR3 is 13 residues. The CDR3, as DNA: TGTGCCAGCAGCCCAATTACGCGGACTGAAGCTTTCTTT. Its translation is CASSPITRTEAFF. Filled out from reference TRBV7-8 and TRBJ1-1, the complete variable domain reads GAGVSQSPRYKVAKRGQDVALRCDPISGHVSLFWYQQALGQGPEFLTYFQNEAQLDKSGLPSDRFFAERPEGSVSTLKIQRTQQEDSAVYLCASSPITRTEAFFGQGTRLTVV.

The chain uses TRBV15 and TRBJ2-7, with 12 nucleotides matching TRBD2. This CDR3 is 16 amino acids long. Germline V CDR1 and CDR2: LNHNV, YYDKDF (reference sequence). With V trimmed by 5 bases and J by 3 bases, 8 bases remained unmatched. The CDR3: CATSGRLAGVSYEQYF. The CDR3 nucleotides are TGTGCCACCAGCGGGCGACTAGCGGGAGTAAGCTACGAGCAGTACTTC.

CDR3 amino acids: CASSMTGEETQYF. In DNA, the CDR3 is TGCGCCAGCAGCATGACAGGGGAAGAGACCCAGTACTTC. The genes are TRBV5-1 and TRBJ2-5; 8 bases align to TRBD1. Germline V gene sequence: CDR1 SGHRS, CDR2 YFSETQ. The CDR3 runs 13 residues. The V and J ends lost 4 bases and 3 bases, in that order; junction bases with no gene match: 2.

This chain uses TRBV7-9 with TRBJ1-4; perhaps TRBD1 as D (6 bases). Germline assignment: CDR1 SEHNR and CDR2 FQNEAQ (reference sequence). This CDR3 has 12 amino acids. V lost 3 bases and J 8 bases, leaving 7 bases between the germline ends. This CDR3 is CASSFTGEKLFF. DNA of the CDR3: TGTGCCAGCAGCTTTACAGGGGAAAAACTGTTTTTT.

The chain is built from TRBV27 and TRBJ2-7, with TRBD2 identical over 9 bases. Germline loops: CDR1 MNHEY, CDR2 SMNVEV (reference sequence). CDR3 length: 14 amino acids. V shed 8 bases, J shed 5 bases, and the junction held 10 bases outside the gene matches. CDR3 sequence: CASRSLAGVNEQYF. The CDR3 DNA reads TGTGCCAGCCGATCATTAGCGGGAGTCAACGAGCAGTACTTC.

This clone was seen a handful of times. The chain links TRBV30 to TRBJ1-5; the match to TRBD1 covers 8 bases. The V and J ends lost 1 base and 2 bases, in that order; junction bases with no gene match: 1. The CDR3 is made up of 14 amino acids. Looked up from germline, CDR1 is GTSNPN and CDR2 is SVGIG (reference sequence). This CDR3 reads CAWSGGQGNQPQHF. In DNA, the CDR3 is TGTGCCTGGAGTGGGGGACAGGGCAATCAGCCCCAGCATTTT. The whole variable domain, remainder taken from reference TRBV30 and TRBJ1-5, is SQTIHQWPATLVQPVGSPLSLECTVEGTSNPNLYWYRQAAGRGLQLLFYSVGIGQISSEVPQNLSASRPQDRQFILSSKKLLLSDSGFYLCAWSGGQGNQPQHFGDGTRLSIL.

A remark on this clone: It is unclear where the CDR3 begins or ends on the DNA, so no DNA is shown, and the CDR3 is as TCRdb lists it. The chain recombines TRBV27 with TRBJ2-1; the D call of TRBD2 is as the table states it, not checked on the DNA. The CDR3 spans 16 amino acids, including both terminal residues. Germline assignment: CDR1 MNHEY and CDR2 SMNVEV (reference sequence). The CDR3: CASGSLRQREKDEQFF.

This chain joins TRBV14 and TRBJ2-3; 7 nucleotides agree with TRBD2. Trimming cost V 2 bases and J 3 bases; bases outside gene matches: 8. The CDR3 length is 16 residues. The germline V gene encodes CDR1 SGHDN and CDR2 FVKESK. The CDR3 DNA reads TGTGCCAGCAGCCAACTAAGGGTCGGGAGGACAGATACGCAGTATTTT. Its translation is CASSQLRVGRTDTQYF.

The chain carries TRBV7-8 and TRBJ2-5, with TRBD1 matching 9 bases. The J segment lost 2 bases and the V segment lost 1 base, leaving 2 bases of the junction unmatched. CDR1 and CDR2 from the germline V gene are SGHVS and FQNEAQ. CDR3 size: 15 residues. CDR3 region: CASSLEGTGQETQYF. CDR3 sequence (DNA): TGTGCCAGCAGCTTAGAAGGGACAGGGCAAGAGACCCAGTACTTC.

The rearrangement uses TRBV6-5 and TRBJ1-2; D is unresolved. This CDR3 comprises 14 residues. Between the trimmed V and J ends, which lost 0 bases and 8 bases, there was a span of 13 bases. Looked up from germline, CDR1 is MNHEY and CDR2 is SVGAGI. The CDR3 sequence: CASSYSTGARGYTF. As DNA, the CDR3 is TGTGCCAGCAGTTACTCGACCGGCGCGAGGGGCTACACCTTC.

This clone came up a few times. The chain links TRBV30 to TRBJ2-5; 7 nucleotides line up with TRBD2. The CDR3 is made up of 11 amino acids. Germline CDR1 reads GTSNPN; CDR2 reads SVGIG (reference sequence). Trimming at V came to 7 bases and at J to 4 bases, leaving 3 bases not matched to a gene. The CDR3 here is CASREGETQYF. CDR3 DNA sequence: TGTGCCTCAAGGGAGGGAGAGACCCAGTACTTC.

The genes are TRBV10-3 and TRBJ2-1, with TRBD2 matching over 9 bases. The V gene's germline CDR1 is ENHRY and CDR2 SYGVKD. Unmatched junction bases numbered 4, after V lost 7 bases and J lost 0 bases. This CDR3 is built from 15 residues. The CDR3 region is CAIKASGTSYNEQFF. CDR3 nucleotides: TGTGCCATCAAGGCTAGCGGGACCTCCTACAATGAGCAGTTCTTC.

The chain combines TRBV7-8 with TRBJ2-1, with a weak D call TRBD2 (5 bases). CDR1 is SGHVS, CDR2 FQNEAQ, per germline. The V end was cut by 0 bases, the J end by 9 bases, with 9 bases between. CDR3 size: 13 residues. The DNA of the CDR3 is TGTGCCAGCAGCTTAGCGACGAGCGGTGAGCAGTTCTTC. Amino acid sequence: CASSLATSGEQFF.

V and J are TRBV7-9 and TRBJ1-2, with 8 bases identical to TRBD1. This CDR3 is built from 14 residues. With 6 bases clipped from V and 6 bases from J, the junction kept 9 bases outside the gene matches. Germline CDR1 reads SEHNR; CDR2 reads FQNEAQ (reference sequence). CDR3 bases: TGTGCCAGCAGAGTCCCGCAGGGGGCGGATGGCTACACCTTC. This encodes CASRVPQGADGYTF.

This clone came up a few times. The rearrangement uses TRBV4-2 and TRBJ2-1; 12 bases are a match to TRBD2. V lost 4 bases to trimming and J lost 7 bases; unmatched junction nucleotides: 14. This CDR3 is 18 amino acids long. CDR1 LGHNA and CDR2 YNFKEQ come from the germline V gene. The CDR3 DNA sequence: TGTGCCAGCAGCCCACGACTAGCGGGAGAGGTATTCGATAATGAGCAGTTCTTC. As protein: CASSPRLAGEVFDNEQFF.

The rearrangement uses TRBV4-2 and TRBJ1-3; TRBD1 agrees at 7 bases. CDR3 length equals 18 residues. Germline V gene sequence: CDR1 LGHNA, CDR2 YNFKEQ. The junction had 11 bases not matched to a gene; V was cut back by 0 bases and J by 3 bases. This CDR3 reads CASSQDKGGRVFGNTIYF. CDR3 sequence (DNA): TGTGCCAGCAGCCAAGATAAAGGGGGCAGGGTTTTTGGAAACACCATATATTTT.

This CDR3 is CAWSELYEQYF. CDR3 coding DNA: TGTGCCTGGAGTGAGCTCTACGAGCAGTACTTC. The chain carries TRBV30 and TRBJ2-7; D remains unclear. Per the germline V gene, CDR1 is GTSNPN and CDR2 is SVGIG (reference sequence). Deletions cut 1 base from V and 3 bases from J, with 4 bases between. This CDR3 is built from 11 residues.

This clone was seen a single time. The CDR3 nucleotides read TGTGCCAGCAGCGCCTATAGGGGACTTCGAAGCTCTGGAAACACCATATATTTT. This sequence encodes CASSAYRGLRSSGNTIYF. This chain connects TRBV11-2 to TRBJ1-3; tentative D call: TRBD1 (5 bases). Germline loops: CDR1 SGHAT, CDR2 FQNNGV. V was pared by 5 bases and J by 0 bases, with 20 bases between. The CDR3 length is 18 residues. The complete variable domain, with remaining parts taken from reference TRBV11-2 and TRBJ1-3, reads EAGVAQSPRYKIIEKRQSVAFWCNPISGHATLYWYQQILGQGPKLLIQFQNNGVVDDSQLPKDRFSAERLKGVDSTLKIQPAKLEDSAVYLCASSAYRGLRSSGNTIYFGEGSWLTVV.